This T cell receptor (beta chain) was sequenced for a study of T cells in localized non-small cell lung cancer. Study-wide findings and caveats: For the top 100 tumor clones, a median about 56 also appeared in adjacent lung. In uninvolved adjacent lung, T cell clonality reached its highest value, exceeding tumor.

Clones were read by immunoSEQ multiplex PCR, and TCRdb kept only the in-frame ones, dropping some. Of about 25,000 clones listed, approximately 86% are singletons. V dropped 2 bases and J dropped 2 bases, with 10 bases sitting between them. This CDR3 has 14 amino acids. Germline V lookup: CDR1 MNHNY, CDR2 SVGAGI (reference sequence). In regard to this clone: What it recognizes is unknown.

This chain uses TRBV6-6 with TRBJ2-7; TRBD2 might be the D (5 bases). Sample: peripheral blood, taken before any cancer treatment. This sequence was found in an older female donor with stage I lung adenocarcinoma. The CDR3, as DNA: TGTGCCAGCAGTTACCGGGGAGCTACCTACGAGCAGTACTTC. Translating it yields CASSYRGATYEQYF.